Listed below are T cell receptor beta chains from one sample, sequenced in a study of T cells after yellow fever vaccination. TCRdb processed the 5' RACE reads anew with MiXCR; each CDR3 protein has one entry. In the table there are some 300,000 distinct CDR3 sequences, 8.7% of which are singletons. Sequenced here: CD4+ T cells sorted from PBMCs, sampled 5 days after the yellow fever booster vaccination. The source is a man aged 18 to 29 who received the YFV17D yellow fever vaccine. Each CDR3 is given with its conserved first and last residue.

V gene: TRBV12-3/TRBV12-4
J gene: TRBJ1-2
CDR3 protein: CASSQGFSYTF

V gene: TRBV20-1
J gene: TRBJ2-7
CDR3 protein: CSARDRPLLGLYEQYF

V gene: TRBV3-1
J gene: TRBJ1-4
CDR3 protein: CASSQRSASREKLFF

V gene: TRBV28
J gene: TRBJ1-4
CDR3 protein: CASMGGKLFF

V gene: TRBV5-4
J gene: TRBJ2-3
CDR3 protein: CASSLAAGEGDTQYF

V gene: TRBV7-2
J gene: TRBJ2-7
CDR3 protein: CASSSRLAGVTSYEQYF

V gene: TRBV20-1
J gene: TRBJ1-5
CDR3 protein: CSARELAGQPQHF

V gene: TRBV20-1
J gene: TRBJ2-2
CDR3 protein: CSAGTGSNTGELFF

V gene: TRBV7-9
J gene: TRBJ1-2
CDR3 protein: CASSLDPGGYGYTF

V gene: TRBV4-1
J gene: TRBJ2-1
CDR3 protein: CASSPRLAGGHNEQFF

V gene: TRBV4-1
J gene: TRBJ2-5
CDR3 protein: CASSQSEALAVTQYF

V gene: TRBV5-8
J gene: TRBJ2-2
CDR3 protein: CASSRRPGELFF

V gene: TRBV12-3/TRBV12-4
J gene: TRBJ2-3
CDR3 protein: CASSFDGRGTDTQYF

V gene: TRBV7-3
J gene: TRBJ2-5
CDR3 protein: CASSLRVQETQYF

V gene: TRBV6-5
J gene: TRBJ1-5
CDR3 protein: CASGQGTGYQPQHF

V gene: TRBV2
J gene: TRBJ2-7
CDR3 protein: CASSERQGPYEQYF

V gene: TRBV6-2/TRBV6-3
J gene: TRBJ2-7
CDR3 protein: CASSYGTGVYSYEQYF

V gene: TRBV24-1
J gene: TRBJ2-2
CDR3 protein: CATSDSFPAGGELFF

V gene: TRBV7-2
J gene: TRBJ1-2
CDR3 protein: CASSSLRTGGRGYGYTF

V gene: TRBV7-9
J gene: TRBJ1-2
CDR3 protein: CASSLDGFRGYTF

V gene: TRBV12-3/TRBV12-4
J gene: TRBJ1-6
CDR3 protein: CASTPRQGLGSPLHF

V gene: TRBV20-1
J gene: TRBJ1-6
CDR3 protein: CSARDFYSPLHF

V gene: TRBV27
J gene: TRBJ2-5
CDR3 protein: CASTTFGVETQYF

V gene: TRBV12-3/TRBV12-4
J gene: TRBJ1-2
CDR3 protein: CASSPGRVGYGYTF

V gene: TRBV5-4
J gene: TRBJ2-2
CDR3 protein: CASSSPSPGELFF

V gene: TRBV3-1
J gene: TRBJ1-2
CDR3 protein: CASSRSPKTGSANYGYTF

V gene: TRBV7-2
J gene: TRBJ2-5
CDR3 protein: CASSLGGAQYF

V gene: TRBV6-6
J gene: TRBJ2-2
CDR3 protein: CASLENTGELFF

V gene: TRBV7-2
J gene: TRBJ2-2
CDR3 protein: CASSQIVSGELFF

V gene: TRBV19
J gene: TRBJ2-1
CDR3 protein: CASSTFKPGQAYNEQFF

V gene: TRBV5-1
J gene: TRBJ2-3
CDR3 protein: CASSSSWATDTQYF